These 31 T cell receptor beta chains were all obtained from the same sample, sequenced in a study of T cell responses to AZD1222 COVID-19 vaccine. This table comes from immunoSEQ multiplex PCR, and its TCRdb copy is limited to in-frame clones, with some not included. The sample holds 140,000 to 150,000 clones; roughly 92% are singletons and the top ten take approximately 3.7%. The input for sequencing was peripheral blood, taken 28 days after the second AZD1222 dose. The source is an adult who received the AZD1222 COVID-19 vaccine.

The rearrangement links TRBV10-3 to TRBJ1-1; D gene unclear. CDR1 and CDR2 (germline): ENHRY, SYGVKD. V was cut by 4 bases and J by 5 bases, with 11 bases left in between. CDR3 length equals 13 residues. The CDR3 DNA reads as TGTGCCATCAGTGTTCGGGGTCCAACTGAAGCTTTCTTT. The encoded protein is CAISVRGPTEAFF.

V is TRBV24-1 and J is TRBJ2-1, with TRBD1 identical over 10 bases. Per the germline V gene, CDR1 is KGHDR and CDR2 is SFDVKD. The V segment lost 4 bases and the J segment 10 bases; nucleotides outside the gene matches: 9. The CDR3 covers 15 residues. This CDR3 is CATSDPGTGVEEQFF. CDR3 in DNA: TGTGCCACCAGTGACCCCGGGACAGGGGTGGAGGAGCAGTTCTTC.

This clone appeared a single time. This chain joins TRBV4-3 and TRBJ2-7, with D tentatively TRBD1 (6 bases). This CDR3 has 15 residues. V dropped 0 bases and J dropped 3 bases, with 12 bases sitting between them. Looked up from germline, CDR1 is LGHNA and CDR2 is YSLEER. CDR3 bases: TGCGCCAGCAGCCAAGATGGGGGCAGGGGCTACGAGCAGTACTTC. Protein product: CASSQDGGRGYEQYF.

The rearrangement joins TRBV19 to TRBJ1-5; TRBD1 matches at 7 bases. Germline loops: CDR1 LNHDA, CDR2 SQIVND (reference sequence). The CDR3 runs 16 residues. J lost 2 bases, V lost 5 bases, and 9 bases had no gene match. The CDR3 reads CASSGGDSRGNQPQHF. As DNA, the CDR3 is TGTGCCAGTAGTGGGGGGGACAGTCGGGGCAATCAGCCCCAGCATTTT.

The chain has TRBV5-4 and TRBJ2-2; TRBD1 agrees at 8 bases. J was trimmed by 4 bases and V by 2 bases; bases with no gene match: 4. CDR3 length: 15 residues. Germline V gene lookup returns CDR1 SGHNT and CDR2 YYREEE (reference sequence). CDR3 protein: CASSFSGGLTGELFF. Here the CDR3 DNA reads TGTGCCAGCAGCTTTTCAGGGGGCCTCACCGGGGAGCTGTTTTTT. Based on the CDR3 plus reference TRBV5-4 and TRBJ2-2, the full variable domain is ETGVTQSPTHLIKTRGQQVTLRCSSQSGHNTVSWYQQALGQGPQFIFQYYREEENGRGNFPPRFSGLQFPNYSSELNVNALELDDSALYLCASSFSGGLTGELFFGEGSRLTVL.

The V gene is TRBV5-1, the J gene TRBJ2-2; 7 nucleotides line up with TRBD1. Per the germline V gene, CDR1 is SGHRS and CDR2 is YFSETQ. J gave up 7 bases and V 4 bases, and 13 bases lay outside the gene matches. The CDR3 sequence is 16 residues long. The CDR3 DNA reads TGCGCCAGCAGCACAGGACAGGACGGAGTTGGCGGGGAGCTGTTTTTT. This sequence encodes CASSTGQDGVGGELFF. Filled out from reference TRBV5-1 and TRBJ2-2, the complete variable domain reads KAGVTQTPRYLIKTRGQQVTLSCSPISGHRSVSWYQQTPGQGLQFLFEYFSETQRNKGNFPGRFSGRQFSNSRSEMNVSTLELGDSALYLCASSTGQDGVGGELFFGEGSRLTVL.

The chain carries TRBV15 and TRBJ2-3; 8 bases map to TRBD2. The CDR3 sequence is 17 residues long. Trimming cost V 0 bases and J 5 bases; bases outside gene matches: 10. Germline V gene lookup returns CDR1 LNHNV and CDR2 YYDKDF (reference sequence). CDR3 region: CATSRDRQRGTVDTQYF. DNA of the CDR3: TGTGCCACCAGCAGAGATCGCCAGCGGGGGACGGTAGATACGCAGTATTTT.

This clone is a singleton in its sample. The rearrangement links TRBV19 to TRBJ1-1; a possible D gene is TRBD1 (5 bases). The germline gives CDR1 LNHDA, CDR2 SQIVND (reference sequence). With 7 bases removed from V and 1 base from J, the gap between germline ends came to 13 bases. The CDR3 covers 14 residues. The CDR3 DNA follows: TGTGCCAGTACCACCGACAGAGAGAACACTGAAGCTTTCTTT. It translates to CASTTDRENTEAFF.

This rearrangement joins TRBV7-9 to TRBJ2-3; D remains ambiguous. The V end was cut by 4 bases, the J end by 4 bases, with 12 bases between. Germline CDR1 is SEHNR and CDR2 is FQNEAQ (reference sequence). CDR3 length equals 14 residues. CDR3 nucleotides: TGTGCCAGCAGCTACAGCTCTCAGCCAGATACGCAGTATTTT. Its translation: CASSYSSQPDTQYF.

The chain links TRBV6-4 to TRBJ1-2; perhaps TRBD1 as D (5 bases). There are 15 residues in the CDR3. Germline values: CDR1 MRHNA, CDR2 SNTAGT. V shed 6 bases and J shed 8 bases, with 22 bases lying between them. This CDR3 reads CASSPSGPYPRGYTF. In nucleotides, the CDR3 is TGTGCCAGCAGCCCCTCGGGACCCTACCCTCGGGGCTACACCTTC.

V usage is TRBV7-2 and J usage is TRBJ2-5, with D possibly being TRBD2 (5 bases). V shed 5 bases and J shed 1 base, with 14 bases lying between them. The CDR3 consists of 15 residues. The germline V gene encodes CDR1 SGHTA and CDR2 FQGNSA. The CDR3 loop is CASSHLSDSQETQYF. CDR3 in DNA: TGTGCCAGCAGCCACCTTTCGGACTCCCAAGAGACCCAGTACTTC.

V is TRBV6-6 and J is TRBJ2-7; D is perhaps TRBD1 or TRBD2 (6 bases each). Between the trimmed V and J ends, which lost 7 bases and 7 bases, there was a span of 17 bases. Germline CDR1 reads MNHNY; CDR2 reads SVGAGI (reference sequence). This CDR3 is 13 amino acids long. The CDR3 sequence: CASTEGGTLEQYF. The CDR3 region has the DNA TGTGCCAGCACCGAAGGGGGGACCTTGGAGCAGTACTTC.

V and J are TRBV4-2 and TRBJ2-1; 7 bases are a match to TRBD2. The CDR3 is made up of 13 amino acids. Germline-derived CDR1 and CDR2 are LGHNA and YNFKEQ. V lost 2 bases to trimming and J lost 6 bases; unmatched junction nucleotides: 1. CDR3 DNA: TGTGCCAGCAGCCAATCGGGGGGCAATGAGCAGTTCTTC. As protein: CASSQSGGNEQFF.

The rearrangement joins TRBV29-1 to TRBJ2-1; 13 nucleotides agree with TRBD2. The CDR3 runs 16 residues. CDR1 is SQVTM and CDR2 is ANQGSEA in the germline V gene. V was clipped by 0 bases and J by 7 bases; unmatched bases: 6. The CDR3 loop is CSVEDLLAGGQNEQFF. The DNA for the CDR3 is TGCAGCGTTGAAGATTTACTAGCGGGAGGGCAAAATGAGCAGTTCTTC.

The V call is TRBV7-9, the J call TRBJ1-3; no reliable D call. Germline V lookup: CDR1 SEHNR, CDR2 FQNEAQ (reference sequence). V lost 3 bases and J lost 1, with 10 bases in between. The CDR3 is 15 residues long. DNA for the CDR3: TGTGCCAGCAGCTTGGCGCGGCAGTCTGGAAACACCATATATTTT. This sequence encodes CASSLARQSGNTIYF.

The rearrangement uses TRBV28 and TRBJ2-5; D gene uncertain. This CDR3 has 11 residues. Trimming removed 8 bases at V and 6 bases at J, with 10 bases between. Germline V gene data show CDR1 as MDHEN and CDR2 as SYDVKM. The CDR3 bases are TGTGCCAGCGCTACGGCTAAGACCCAGTACTTC. This codes for CASATAKTQYF.

This sequence joins TRBV27 and TRBJ1-5; D possibly corresponds to TRBD1 (5 bases). V was trimmed by 3 bases and J by 2 bases, leaving 11 bases between them. CDR1 and CDR2 from the germline V gene are MNHEY and SMNVEV (reference sequence). This CDR3 spans 15 amino acids. Written as DNA, the CDR3 is TGTGCCAGCAGTTTTCGGGGGGATGGCAATCAGCCCCAGCATTTT. The encoded protein is CASSFRGDGNQPQHF.

In nucleotides, the CDR3 is TGTGCCAGCAGCTTGGCCAAGAGCGGGGGCTACGAGCAGTACTTC. Its translation: CASSLAKSGGYEQYF. The J gene is TRBJ2-7, the V gene TRBV5-4; 8 nucleotides align to TRBD2. The length of the CDR3 is 15 residues. CDR1 and CDR2 (germline): SGHNT, YYREEE (reference sequence). V trimming: 0 bases; J trimming: 3 bases; junction bases outside the gene matches: 5.

The chain is built from TRBV5-4 and TRBJ2-1; D gene ambiguous. There are 15 residues in the CDR3. V was shortened by 0 bases and J by 2 bases, with 9 bases between the two germline ends. Looked up from germline, CDR1 is SGHNT and CDR2 is YYREEE (reference sequence). This CDR3 is CASSLDPSTYNEQFF. The CDR3, as DNA: TGTGCCAGCAGCTTGGACCCCAGCACCTACAATGAGCAGTTCTTC.

The chain uses TRBV5-1 and TRBJ2-5; D might be TRBD2 (7 bases). CDR3 length: 15 residues. V lost 4 bases, J lost 1 base, and 14 bases lay in between. Germline CDR1 reads SGHRS; CDR2 reads YFSETQ. The CDR3 DNA sequence: TGCGCCAGCAGCCAGCTAGGGGGGGCCCAAGAGACCCAGTACTTC. This sequence encodes CASSQLGGAQETQYF.

The chain has TRBV28 and TRBJ2-7, with TRBD1 identical over 8 bases. Trimming cost V 8 bases and J 7 bases; bases outside gene matches: 10. Germline loops: CDR1 MDHEN, CDR2 SYDVKM. The CDR3 has 13 amino acids. CDR3 sequence: CASVGTGGVEQYF. The CDR3, as DNA: TGTGCCAGCGTCGGGACAGGAGGAGTGGAGCAGTACTTC.

The J gene is TRBJ1-4, the V gene TRBV14, with 7 bases aligning to TRBD1. J lost 7 bases, V lost 3 bases, and 11 bases had no gene match. CDR1 is SGHDN, CDR2 FVKESK, per germline. The CDR3 runs 16 residues. CDR3 amino acids: CASSHLGQEDGEKLFF. In DNA form, the CDR3 reads TGTGCCAGCAGCCATCTTGGACAGGAAGACGGTGAAAAACTGTTTTTT.

This clone showed up just a few times. This rearrangement joins TRBV6-5 to TRBJ2-3; TRBD2 aligns across 7 bases. Per the germline V gene, CDR1 is MNHEY and CDR2 is SVGAGI. The CDR3 loop spans 15 amino acids. The V and J ends lost 2 bases and 4 bases, in that order; junction bases with no gene match: 6. CDR3 sequence reads: CASSYQSGGSDTQYF. DNA for the CDR3: TGTGCCAGCAGTTACCAATCGGGGGGATCAGATACGCAGTATTTT.

This clone was observed a handful of times. V is TRBV7-9 and J is TRBJ2-5; D is ambiguous. In germline, CDR1 is SEHNR, CDR2 FQNEAQ (reference sequence). V lost 2 bases to trimming and J lost 4 bases, with 8 bases between them. This CDR3 is built from 13 residues. Here the CDR3 reads CASSLLHGETQYF. The CDR3 region has the DNA TGTGCCAGCAGCTTACTTCACGGAGAGACCCAGTACTTC.

The chain couples TRBV18 to TRBJ1-2; D is ambiguous. The CDR3 contains 17 residues. CDR1 and CDR2 from the germline V gene are KGHSH and LQKENI. V was cut by 3 bases and J by 1 base, with 18 bases left in between. The CDR3 is CASSPSFEGYGNYGYTF. DNA of the CDR3: TGTGCCAGCTCACCCAGTTTCGAAGGGTACGGTAACTATGGCTACACCTTC. Variable domain in full (rest from reference TRBV18 and TRBJ1-2): NAGVMQNPRHLVRRRGQEARLRCSPMKGHSHVYWYRQLPEEGLKFMVYLQKENIIDESGMPKERFSAEFPKEGPSILRIQQVVRGDSAAYFCASSPSFEGYGNYGYTFGSGTRLTVV.

The gene calls are TRBV19 and TRBJ2-5; D unresolved. The CDR3 has 13 amino acids. Between the trimmed V and J ends, which lost 1 base and 5 bases, there was a span of 8 bases. In germline, CDR1 is LNHDA, CDR2 SQIVND (reference sequence). CDR3 loop: CASSIVPLETQYF. CDR3 bases: TGTGCCAGTAGTATAGTCCCCTTGGAGACCCAGTACTTC.

V gene TRBV20-1 combines with J gene TRBJ2-7; no reliable D call. This CDR3 has 11 residues. Germline loops: CDR1 DFQATT, CDR2 SNEGSKA (reference sequence). The V gene lost 2 bases and the J gene lost 3 bases, with 5 bases spanning the gap. The CDR3 DNA sequence: TGCAGTGCTAGACAGTTCTACGAGCAGTACTTC. It translates to CSARQFYEQYF.

This chain uses TRBV5-8 with TRBJ2-1; D might be TRBD1 (5 bases). V shed 4 bases and J shed 15 bases, with 14 bases lying between them. Looked up from germline, CDR1 is SGHTS and CDR2 is YDEGEE. This CDR3 comprises 11 residues. This CDR3 reads CASSHQGVGFF. The CDR3 nucleotides read TGTGCCAGCAGCCATCAAGGGGTTGGGTTCTTC. Drawing the rest from reference TRBV5-8 and TRBJ2-1, the complete variable domain is EAGVTQSPTHLIKTRGQQATLRCSPISGHTSVYWYQQALGLGLQFLLWYDEGEERNRGNFPPRFSGRQFPNYSSELNVNALELEDSALYLCASSHQGVGFFGPGTRLTVL.

The chain couples TRBV12-3 or TRBV12-4 to TRBJ2-3; the D gene is possibly TRBD1 (6 bases). V was pared by 6 bases and J by 6 bases, with 13 bases between. The CDR3 is 13 residues long. The CDR3 sequence: CASRQNTGDTQYF. The CDR3 DNA sequence: TGTGCCAGCAGGCAAAACACAGGGGATACGCAGTATTTT.

The rearrangement links TRBV28 to TRBJ2-3, with TRBD1 matching over 10 bases. This CDR3 contains 15 residues. Germline CDR1 MDHEN, CDR2 SYDVKM. V was clipped by 3 bases and J by 4 bases; unmatched bases: 4. CDR3 bases: TGTGCCAGCAGTTTGACAGGGGGCTCGGCAGATACGCAGTATTTT. Encoded protein: CASSLTGGSADTQYF.

Turning to this clone: This sample also contains other DNA sequences that code for the same CDR3. CDR3 sequence (DNA): TGTGCCTCCGGGACAGACACGACTGGCTACACCTTC. Translated, it gives CASGTDTTGYTF. The chain joins TRBV2 to TRBJ1-2; 7 bases are a match to TRBD1. The length of the CDR3 is 12 residues. Germline V CDR1 and CDR2: SNHLY, FYNNEI. The V gene end was trimmed by 11 bases and the J gene end by 7 bases; junction bases not matched to a gene: 10.